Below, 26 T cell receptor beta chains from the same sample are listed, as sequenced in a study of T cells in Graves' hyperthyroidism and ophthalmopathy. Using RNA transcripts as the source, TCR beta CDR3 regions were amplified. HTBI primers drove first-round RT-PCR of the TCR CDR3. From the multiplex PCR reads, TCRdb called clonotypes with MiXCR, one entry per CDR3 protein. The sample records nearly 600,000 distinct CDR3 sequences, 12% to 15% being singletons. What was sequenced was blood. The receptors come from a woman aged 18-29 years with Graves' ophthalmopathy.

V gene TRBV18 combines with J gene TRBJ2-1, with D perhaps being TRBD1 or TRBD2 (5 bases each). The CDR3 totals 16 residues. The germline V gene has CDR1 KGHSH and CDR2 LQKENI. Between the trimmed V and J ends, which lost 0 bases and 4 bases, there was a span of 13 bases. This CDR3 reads CASSPPSQGPYNEQFF. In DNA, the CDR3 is TGTGCCAGCTCACCACCCAGCCAGGGACCATACAATGAGCAGTTCTTC.

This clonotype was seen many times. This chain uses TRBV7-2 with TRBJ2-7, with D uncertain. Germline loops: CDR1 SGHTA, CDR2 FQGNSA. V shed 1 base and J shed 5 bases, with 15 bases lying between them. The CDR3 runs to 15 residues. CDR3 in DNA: TGTGCCAGCAGCTTAGTATACCCTCGTGGGCACGAGCAGTACTTC. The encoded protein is CASSLVYPRGHEQYF.

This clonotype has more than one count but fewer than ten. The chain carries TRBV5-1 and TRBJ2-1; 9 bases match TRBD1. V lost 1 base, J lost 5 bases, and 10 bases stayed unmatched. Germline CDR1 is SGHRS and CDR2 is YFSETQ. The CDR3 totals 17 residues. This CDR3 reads CASSLRSDRGNNNEQFF. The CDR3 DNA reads TGCGCCAGCAGCTTGAGATCCGACAGGGGGAACAACAATGAGCAGTTCTTC.

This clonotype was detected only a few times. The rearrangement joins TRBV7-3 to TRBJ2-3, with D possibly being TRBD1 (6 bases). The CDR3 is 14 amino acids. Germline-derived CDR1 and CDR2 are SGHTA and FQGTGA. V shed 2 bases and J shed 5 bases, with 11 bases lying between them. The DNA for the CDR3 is TGTGCCAGCAGCTTAGGTAGGGGGAAAGATACGCAGTATTTT. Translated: CASSLGRGKDTQYF.

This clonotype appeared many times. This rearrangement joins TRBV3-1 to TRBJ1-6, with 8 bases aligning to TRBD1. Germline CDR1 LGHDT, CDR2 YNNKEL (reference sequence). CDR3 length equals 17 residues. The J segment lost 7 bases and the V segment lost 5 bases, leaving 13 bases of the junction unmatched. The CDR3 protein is CASSSEALTGANSPLHF. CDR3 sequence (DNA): TGTGCCAGCAGCTCCGAAGCCCTGACAGGGGCAAATTCACCCCTCCACTTT.

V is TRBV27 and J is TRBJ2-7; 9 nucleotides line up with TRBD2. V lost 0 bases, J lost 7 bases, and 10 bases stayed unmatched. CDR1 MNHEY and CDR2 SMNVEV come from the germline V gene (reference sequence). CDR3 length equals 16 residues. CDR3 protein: CASSLSRGGARREQYF. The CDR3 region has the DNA TGTGCCAGCAGTTTATCGCGCGGGGGGGCCCGTAGGGAGCAGTACTTC.

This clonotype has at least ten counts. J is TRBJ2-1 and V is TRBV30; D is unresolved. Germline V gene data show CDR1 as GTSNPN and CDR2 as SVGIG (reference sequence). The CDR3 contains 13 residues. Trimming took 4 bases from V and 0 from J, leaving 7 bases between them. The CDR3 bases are TGTGCCTGGACCCAGAGCTCCTACAATGAGCAGTTCTTC. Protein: CAWTQSSYNEQFF.

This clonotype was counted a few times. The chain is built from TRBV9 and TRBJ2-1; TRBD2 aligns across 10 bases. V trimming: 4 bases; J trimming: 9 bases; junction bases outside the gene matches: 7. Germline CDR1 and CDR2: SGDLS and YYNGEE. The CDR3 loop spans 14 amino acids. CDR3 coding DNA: TGTGCCAGCAGCTCTAGCGGGAGTTCTATTGAGCAGTTCTTC. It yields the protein CASSSSGSSIEQFF.

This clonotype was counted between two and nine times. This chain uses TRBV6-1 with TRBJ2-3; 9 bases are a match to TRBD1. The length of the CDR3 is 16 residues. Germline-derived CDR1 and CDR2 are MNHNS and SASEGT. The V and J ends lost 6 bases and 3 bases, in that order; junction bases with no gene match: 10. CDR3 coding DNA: TGTGCCAGCAGCCTTAACGGACAGGGGCTTACAGATACGCAGTATTTT. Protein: CASSLNGQGLTDTQYF.

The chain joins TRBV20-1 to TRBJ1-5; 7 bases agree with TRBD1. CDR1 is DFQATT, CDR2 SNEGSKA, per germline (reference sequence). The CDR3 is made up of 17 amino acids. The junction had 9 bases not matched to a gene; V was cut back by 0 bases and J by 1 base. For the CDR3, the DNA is TGCAGTGCTAGAGACTTCAGGGGGGATGAGAGCAATCAGCCCCAGCATTTT. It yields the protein CSARDFRGDESNQPQHF.

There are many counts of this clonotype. DNA of the CDR3: TGTGCCAGCAGCTTGGGGGCGGGAGGGTTGTCCTACAATGAGCAGTTCTTC. Its translation: CASSLGAGGLSYNEQFF. The V and J genes are TRBV7-8 and TRBJ2-1; 9 bases match TRBD2. The germline V gene has CDR1 SGHVS and CDR2 FQNEAQ. The CDR3 covers 17 residues. The V and J ends lost 3 bases and 1 base, in that order; junction bases with no gene match: 7.

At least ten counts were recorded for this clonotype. CDR3 DNA: TGTGCCAGCACCGCTAAACGAGTTGGCAATGAGCAGTTCTTC. This translates into CASTAKRVGNEQFF. The V call is TRBV7-8, the J call TRBJ2-1; D remains ambiguous. The CDR3 has 14 residues. Germline CDR1 is SGHVS and CDR2 is FQNEAQ. V dropped 7 bases and J dropped 6 bases, with 16 bases sitting between them. The complete variable domain, with remaining parts taken from reference TRBV7-8 and TRBJ2-1, reads GAGVSQSPRYKVAKRGQDVALRCDPISGHVSLFWYQQALGQGPEFLTYFQNEAQLDKSGLPSDRFFAERPEGSVSTLKIQRTQQEDSAVYLCASTAKRVGNEQFFGPGTRLTVL.

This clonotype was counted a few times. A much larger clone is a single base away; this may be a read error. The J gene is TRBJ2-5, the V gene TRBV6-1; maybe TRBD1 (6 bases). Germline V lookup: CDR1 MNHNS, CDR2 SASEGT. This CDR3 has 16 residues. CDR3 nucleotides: TGTGCCAGCAGAAAACTCCACGGACAGTTCCAAGAGACCCGGTACTTC. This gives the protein CASRKLHGQFQETRYF.

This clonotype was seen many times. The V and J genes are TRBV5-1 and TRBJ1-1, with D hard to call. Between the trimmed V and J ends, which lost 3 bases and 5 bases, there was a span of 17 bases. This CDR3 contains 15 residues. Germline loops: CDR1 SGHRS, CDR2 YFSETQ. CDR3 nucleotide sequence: TGCGCCAGCAGCTCTGGACTAGGGTCGGGGACTGAAGCTTTCTTT. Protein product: CASSSGLGSGTEAFF.

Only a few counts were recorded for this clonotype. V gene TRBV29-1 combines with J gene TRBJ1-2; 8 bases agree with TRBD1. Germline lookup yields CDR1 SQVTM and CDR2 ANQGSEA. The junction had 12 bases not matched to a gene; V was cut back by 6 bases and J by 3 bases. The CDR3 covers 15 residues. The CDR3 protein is CSVSIAGQGDYGYTF. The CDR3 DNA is TGCAGCGTATCGATCGCTGGACAGGGAGACTATGGCTACACCTTC.

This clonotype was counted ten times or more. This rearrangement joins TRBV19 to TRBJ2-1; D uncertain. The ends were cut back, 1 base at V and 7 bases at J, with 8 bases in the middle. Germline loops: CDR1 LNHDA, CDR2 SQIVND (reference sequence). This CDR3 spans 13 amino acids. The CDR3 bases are TGTGCCAGTAGTATAGCCCCTGGTAATGAGCAGTTCTTC. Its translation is CASSIAPGNEQFF.

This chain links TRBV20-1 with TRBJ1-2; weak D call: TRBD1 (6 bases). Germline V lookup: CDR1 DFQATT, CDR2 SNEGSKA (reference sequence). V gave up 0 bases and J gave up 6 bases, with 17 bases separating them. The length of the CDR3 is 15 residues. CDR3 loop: CSARDSRGSPDGYTF. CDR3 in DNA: TGCAGTGCTAGAGATTCCAGGGGATCGCCGGATGGCTACACCTTC.

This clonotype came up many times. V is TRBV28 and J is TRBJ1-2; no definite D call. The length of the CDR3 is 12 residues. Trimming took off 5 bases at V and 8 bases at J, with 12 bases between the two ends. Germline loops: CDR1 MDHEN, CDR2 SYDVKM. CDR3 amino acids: CASSPQPGGYTF. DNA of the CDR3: TGTGCCAGCAGTCCCCAGCCTGGGGGCTACACCTTC.

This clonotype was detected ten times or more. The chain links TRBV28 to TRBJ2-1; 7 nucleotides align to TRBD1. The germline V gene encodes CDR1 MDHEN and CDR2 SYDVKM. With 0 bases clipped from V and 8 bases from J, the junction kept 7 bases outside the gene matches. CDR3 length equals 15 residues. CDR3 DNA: TGTGCCAGCAGTTTATGGACGACAGGGAGCCATGAGCAGTTCTTC. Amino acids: CASSLWTTGSHEQFF. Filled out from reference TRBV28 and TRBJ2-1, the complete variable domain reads DVKVTQSSRYLVKRTGEKVFLECVQDMDHENMFWYRQDPGLGLRLIYFSYDVKMKEKGDIPEGYSVSREKKERFSLILESASTNQTSMYLCASSLWTTGSHEQFFGPGTRLTVL.

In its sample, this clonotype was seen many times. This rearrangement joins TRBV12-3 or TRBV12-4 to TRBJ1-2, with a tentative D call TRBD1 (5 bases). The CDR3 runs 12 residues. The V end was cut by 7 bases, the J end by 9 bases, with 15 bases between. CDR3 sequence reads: CASTAGRGSYTF. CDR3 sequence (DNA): TGTGCCAGCACAGCAGGGAGGGGAAGCTACACCTTC.

The DNA of the CDR3 is TGTGCCAGCAGTTACTCGAGGGAGGCCTCTGGGGCCAACGTCCTGACTTTC. Its protein product is CASSYSREASGANVLTF. The V gene is TRBV6-5, the J gene TRBJ2-6, with D maybe TRBD2 (6 bases). V was clipped by 0 bases and J by 0 bases, with 9 bases between them. The CDR3 contains 17 residues. CDR1 MNHEY and CDR2 SVGAGI come from the germline V gene.

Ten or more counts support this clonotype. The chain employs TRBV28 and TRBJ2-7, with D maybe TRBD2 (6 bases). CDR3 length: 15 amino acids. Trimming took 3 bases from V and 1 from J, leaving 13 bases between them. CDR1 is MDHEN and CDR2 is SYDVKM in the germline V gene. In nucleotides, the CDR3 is TGTGCCAGCAGTTTGATAACTAGCAGATCCTACGAGCAGTACTTC. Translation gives CASSLITSRSYEQYF. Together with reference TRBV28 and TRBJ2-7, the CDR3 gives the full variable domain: DVKVTQSSRYLVKRTGEKVFLECVQDMDHENMFWYRQDPGLGLRLIYFSYDVKMKEKGDIPEGYSVSREKKERFSLILESASTNQTSMYLCASSLITSRSYEQYFGPGTRLTVT.

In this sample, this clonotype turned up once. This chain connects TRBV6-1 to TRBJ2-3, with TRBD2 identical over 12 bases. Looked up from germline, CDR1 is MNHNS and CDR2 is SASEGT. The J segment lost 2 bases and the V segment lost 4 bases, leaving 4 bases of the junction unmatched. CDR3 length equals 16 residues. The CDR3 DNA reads TGTGCCAGCAGTGTTCTAGCGGGAGGGTTCACAGATACGCAGTATTTT. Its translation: CASSVLAGGFTDTQYF.

The CDR3 nucleotides are TGTGCCAGCAGTGAAGCTACGGGGGGGACGGTGAACACTGAAGCTTTCTTT. This translates into CASSEATGGTVNTEAFF. The chain links TRBV6-1 to TRBJ1-1, with D tentatively TRBD1 (5 bases). Trimming took 0 bases from V and 0 from J, leaving 14 bases between them. In germline, CDR1 is MNHNS, CDR2 SASEGT. The CDR3 is made up of 17 amino acids.

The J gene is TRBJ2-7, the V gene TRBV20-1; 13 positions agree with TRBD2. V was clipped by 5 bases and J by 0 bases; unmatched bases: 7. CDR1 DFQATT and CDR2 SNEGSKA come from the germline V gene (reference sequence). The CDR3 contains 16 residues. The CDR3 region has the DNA TGCAGTGCTCAGGCTACTAGCGGGAGGGGCTCCTACGAGCAGTACTTC. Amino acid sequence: CSAQATSGRGSYEQYF.

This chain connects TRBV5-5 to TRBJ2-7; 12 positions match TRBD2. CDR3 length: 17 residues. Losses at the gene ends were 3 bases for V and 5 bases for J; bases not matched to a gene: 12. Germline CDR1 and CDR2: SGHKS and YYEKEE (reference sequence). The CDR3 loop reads CASSSTLAGGPLNEQYF. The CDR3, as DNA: TGTGCCAGCAGCTCCACTCTAGCGGGAGGGCCGCTCAACGAGCAGTACTTC.